This T cell receptor (beta chain) derives from a study of chemoradiotherapy in HPV16-positive cancers. The wider study: Candidate HPV-specific T-cell clones and common TCR motifs came from functional assays in a couple of HPV16-positive patients. General study findings and limits: For HPV16-positive patients, expanding HPV-responsive T cells associated with longer recurrence-free survival. Non-HPV-specific T cells did not expand in tumors during treatment, whereas candidate HPV-specific clones and E7-related motifs did. Only a couple of HPV16-positive patients supplied the functional HPV-specificity definition.

The CDR3 has 13 amino acids. The V gene's germline CDR1 is SGHNT and CDR2 YYREEE (reference sequence). The V gene end was trimmed by 2 bases and the J gene end by 7 bases; junction bases not matched to a gene: 3. For this clone: What it recognizes is unknown.

Clones were read by immunoSEQ multiplex PCR, and TCRdb kept only the in-frame ones, dropping some. The table lists around 30,000 clones, about 91% of them singletons. The gene calls are TRBV5-4 and TRBJ1-2, with TRBD1 matching 9 bases. The input for sequencing was blood, taken from a patient who underwent chemoradiotherapy. The receptor was isolated from a human donor with HPV-associated anogenital cancer. The CDR3 region is CASSLQGAGGYTF. The DNA for the CDR3 is TGTGCCAGCAGCTTACAGGGGGCTGGTGGCTACACCTTC.